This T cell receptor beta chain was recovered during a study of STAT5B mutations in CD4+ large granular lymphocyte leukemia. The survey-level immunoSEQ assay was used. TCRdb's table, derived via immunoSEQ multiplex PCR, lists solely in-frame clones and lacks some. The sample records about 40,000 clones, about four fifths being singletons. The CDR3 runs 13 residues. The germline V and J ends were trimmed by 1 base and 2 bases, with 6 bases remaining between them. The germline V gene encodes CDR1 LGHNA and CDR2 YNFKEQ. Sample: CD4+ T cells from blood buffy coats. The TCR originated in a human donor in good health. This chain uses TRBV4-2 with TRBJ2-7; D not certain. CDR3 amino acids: CASSQGGPYEQYF. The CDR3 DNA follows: TGTGCCAGCAGCCAAGGCGGCCCCTACGAGCAGTACTTC.